These 4 T cell receptor beta chains were sequenced from one sample in a study of T cell responses to AZD1222 COVID-19 vaccine. The method was immunoSEQ multiplex PCR; TCRdb's version includes in-frame clones alone and lacks a portion of them. The sample consists of approximately 130,000 clones, approximately 85% of them appearing once. This sample comprised peripheral blood, obtained on day 0 of AZD1222 vaccination. The receptors here all came from an adult in good health.

This clone was seen just once. The rearrangement links TRBV5-8 to TRBJ1-4; no clear D. V lost 1 base and J 2 bases, leaving 15 bases between the germline ends. The CDR3 has 17 residues. CDR1 and CDR2 from the germline V gene are SGHTS and YDEGEE. CDR3 sequence: CASSLRVMSHTNEKLFF. The CDR3 nucleotides are TGTGCCAGCAGCTTGAGGGTTATGTCCCATACTAATGAAAAACTGTTTTTT.

A word on this clone: The sample contains more than one DNA sequence encoding this CDR3. The J gene is TRBJ2-7, the V gene TRBV24-1; a possible D gene is TRBD1 (6 bases). Germline CDR1 reads KGHDR; CDR2 reads SFDVKD. Trimming took 5 bases from V and 3 from J, leaving 10 bases between them. CDR3 size: 13 residues. This CDR3 reads CATSAGRGYEQYF. CDR3 DNA: TGTGCCACCAGTGCCGGCAGGGGCTACGAGCAGTACTTC.

The chain combines TRBV19 with TRBJ2-5; TRBD2 is a possible D gene (6 bases). Trimming cost V 5 bases and J 2 bases, with 18 bases left between them. Germline CDR1 LNHDA, CDR2 SQIVND (reference sequence). This CDR3 spans 16 amino acids. The DNA of the CDR3 is TGTGCCAGTAGTGACAGACTAGACGCGTGGCAAGAGACCCAGTACTTC. Translation: CASSDRLDAWQETQYF.

Here the CDR3 DNA reads TGTGCCATCTGCCGGGACAGGGGATCGGAGACCCAGTACTTC. This encodes CAICRDRGSETQYF. The chain uses TRBV10-3 and TRBJ2-5; TRBD1 matches 10 bases. This CDR3 region has 14 residues. The germline gives CDR1 ENHRY, CDR2 SYGVKD. The V segment lost 8 bases and the J segment 5 bases; nucleotides outside the gene matches: 8.